What follows describes a single TCR beta chain. This entry is derived from a study of preoperative IRX-2 immunotherapy in early breast cancer. This sample's treatment: preoperative locoregional IRX-2 cytokine immunotherapy. Samples came from a phase Ib trial of preoperative locoregional IRX-2 cytokine immunotherapy. The protocol was immunoSEQ multiplex PCR, while the TCRdb copy is restricted to in-frame clones and leaves out a portion. The sample has around 38,000 clones, approximately 80% seen once. Source: tumor tissue, taken after IRX-2 immunotherapy. This clonotype was sampled from a human donor with breast cancer.

The DNA for the CDR3 is TGTGCCAGCAGCCAACTAGGGGTGGGCATTCAGTACTTC. As protein: CASSQLGVGIQYF. V and J are TRBV14 and TRBJ2-4, with a tentative D call TRBD1 (5 bases). Trimming left V 2 bases short and J 9 bases short, with 11 bases between. CDR3 length: 13 amino acids. Germline V gene lookup returns CDR1 SGHDN and CDR2 FVKESK.